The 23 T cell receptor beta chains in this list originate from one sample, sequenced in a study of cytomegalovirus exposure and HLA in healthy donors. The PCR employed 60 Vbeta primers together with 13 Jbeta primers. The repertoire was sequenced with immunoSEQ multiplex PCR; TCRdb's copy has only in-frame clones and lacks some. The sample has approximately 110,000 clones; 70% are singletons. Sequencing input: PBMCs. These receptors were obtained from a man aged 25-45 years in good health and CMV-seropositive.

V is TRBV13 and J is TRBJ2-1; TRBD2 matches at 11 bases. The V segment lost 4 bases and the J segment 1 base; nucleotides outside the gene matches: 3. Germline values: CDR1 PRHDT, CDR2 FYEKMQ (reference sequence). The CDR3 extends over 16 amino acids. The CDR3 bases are TGTGCCAGCAGCTGGCTAGCGGGGGGTTCCTACAATGAGCAGTTCTTC. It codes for CASSWLAGGSYNEQFF.

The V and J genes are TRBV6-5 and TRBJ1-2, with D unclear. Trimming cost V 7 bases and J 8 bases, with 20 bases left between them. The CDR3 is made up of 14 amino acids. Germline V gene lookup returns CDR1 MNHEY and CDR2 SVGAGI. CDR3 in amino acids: CASTSLRGSYGYTF. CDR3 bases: TGTGCCAGCACGAGTTTGAGAGGGTCATACGGCTACACCTTC.

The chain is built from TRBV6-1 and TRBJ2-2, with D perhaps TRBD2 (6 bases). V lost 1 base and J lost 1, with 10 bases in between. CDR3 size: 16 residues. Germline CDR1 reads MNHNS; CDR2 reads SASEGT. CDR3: CASSEDIAVNTGELFF. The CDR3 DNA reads TGTGCCAGCAGTGAAGATATAGCGGTGAACACCGGGGAGCTGTTTTTT.

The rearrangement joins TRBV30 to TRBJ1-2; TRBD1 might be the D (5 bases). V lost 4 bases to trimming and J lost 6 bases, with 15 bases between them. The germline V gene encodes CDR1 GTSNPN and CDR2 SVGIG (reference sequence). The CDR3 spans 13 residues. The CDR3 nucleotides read TGTGCCTGGAATCCGGGGGGATGGGATGGCTACACCTTC. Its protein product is CAWNPGGWDGYTF.

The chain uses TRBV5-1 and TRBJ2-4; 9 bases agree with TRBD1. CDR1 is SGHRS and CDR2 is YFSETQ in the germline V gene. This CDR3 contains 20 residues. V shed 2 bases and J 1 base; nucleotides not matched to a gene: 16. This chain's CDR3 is CASSLGTGGRSPTAKNIQYF. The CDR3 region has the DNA TGCGCCAGCAGCTTAGGCACAGGGGGCCGGTCCCCAACGGCCAAAAACATTCAGTACTTC.

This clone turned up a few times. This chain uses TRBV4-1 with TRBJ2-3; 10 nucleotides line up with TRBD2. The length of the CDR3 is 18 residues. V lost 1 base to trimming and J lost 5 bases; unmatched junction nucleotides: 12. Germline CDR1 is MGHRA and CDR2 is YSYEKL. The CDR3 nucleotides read TGCGCCAGCAGCCAAGGGCCGGGACTAGCGTCCAGCGGAGATACGCAGTATTTT. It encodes CASSQGPGLASSGDTQYF.

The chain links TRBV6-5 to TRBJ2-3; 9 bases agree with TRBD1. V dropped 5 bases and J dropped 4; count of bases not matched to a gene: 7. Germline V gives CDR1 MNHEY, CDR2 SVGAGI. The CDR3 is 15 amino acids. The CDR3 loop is CASSTTGGASDTQYF. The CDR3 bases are TGTGCCAGCAGTACTACAGGGGGCGCCTCAGATACGCAGTATTTT.

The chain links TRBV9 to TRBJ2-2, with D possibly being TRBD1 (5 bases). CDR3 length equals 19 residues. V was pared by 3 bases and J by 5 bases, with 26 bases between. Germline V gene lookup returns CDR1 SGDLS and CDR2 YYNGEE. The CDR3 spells CASSALPPQTAKFTGELFF. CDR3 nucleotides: TGTGCCAGCAGCGCACTACCACCCCAGACAGCTAAATTTACCGGGGAGCTGTTTTTT. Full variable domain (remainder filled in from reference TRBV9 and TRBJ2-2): DSGVTQTPKHLITATGQRVTLRCSPRSGDLSVYWYQQSLDQGLQFLIQYYNGEERAKGNILERFSAQQFPDLHSELNLSSLELGDSALYFCASSALPPQTAKFTGELFFGEGSRLTVL.

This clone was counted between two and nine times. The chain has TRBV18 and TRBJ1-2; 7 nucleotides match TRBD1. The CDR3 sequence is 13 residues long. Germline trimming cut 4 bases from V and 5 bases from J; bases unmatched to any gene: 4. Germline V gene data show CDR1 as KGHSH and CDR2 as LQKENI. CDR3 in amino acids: CASSLDREYGYTF. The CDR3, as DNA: TGTGCCAGCTCACTAGACAGGGAATATGGCTACACCTTC.

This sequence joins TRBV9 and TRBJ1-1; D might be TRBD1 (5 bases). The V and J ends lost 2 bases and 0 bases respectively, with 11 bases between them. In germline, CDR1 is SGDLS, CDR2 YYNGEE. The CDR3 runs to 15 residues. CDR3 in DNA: TGTGCCAGCAGCGTCAGGGTTGATATGAACACTGAAGCTTTCTTT. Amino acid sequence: CASSVRVDMNTEAFF.

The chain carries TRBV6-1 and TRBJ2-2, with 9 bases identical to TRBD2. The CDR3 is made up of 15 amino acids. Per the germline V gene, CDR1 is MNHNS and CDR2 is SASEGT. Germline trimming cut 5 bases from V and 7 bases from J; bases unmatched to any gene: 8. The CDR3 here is CASSTKRGAYGELFF. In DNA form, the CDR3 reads TGTGCCAGCAGTACTAAGCGGGGGGCGTACGGGGAGCTGTTTTTT.

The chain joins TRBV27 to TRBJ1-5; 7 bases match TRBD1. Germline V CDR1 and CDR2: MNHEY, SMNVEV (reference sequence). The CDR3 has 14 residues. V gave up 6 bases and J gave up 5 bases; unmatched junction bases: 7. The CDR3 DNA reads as TGTGCCAGCAGGGCGACAGGGCCCTATCAGCCCCAGCATTTT. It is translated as CASRATGPYQPQHF.

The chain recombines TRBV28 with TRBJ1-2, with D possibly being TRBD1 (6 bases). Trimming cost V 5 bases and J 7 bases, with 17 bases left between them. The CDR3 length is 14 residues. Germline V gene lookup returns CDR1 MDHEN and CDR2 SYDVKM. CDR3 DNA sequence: TGTGCCAGCAGTGCGGACAGCAGAATATTTGGCTACACCTTC. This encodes CASSADSRIFGYTF.

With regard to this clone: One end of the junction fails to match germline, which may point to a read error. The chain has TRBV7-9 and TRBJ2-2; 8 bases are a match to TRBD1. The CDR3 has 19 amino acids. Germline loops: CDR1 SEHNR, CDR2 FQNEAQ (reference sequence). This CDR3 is CSSSHMIHQGARGTGELFF. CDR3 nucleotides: TGTTCCAGCAGCCACATGATACACCAGGGGGCGCGTGGCACCGGGGAGCTGTTTTTT. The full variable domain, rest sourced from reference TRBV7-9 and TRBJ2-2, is DTGVSQNPRHKITKRGQNVTFRCDPISEHNRLYWYRQTLGQGPEFLTYFQNEAQLEKSRLLSDRFSAERPKGSFSTLEIQRTEQGDSAMYLCSSSHMIHQGARGTGELFFGEGSRLTVL.

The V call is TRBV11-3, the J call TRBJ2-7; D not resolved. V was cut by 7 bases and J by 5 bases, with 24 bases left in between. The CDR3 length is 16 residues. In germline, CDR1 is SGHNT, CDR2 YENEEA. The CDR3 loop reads CASTDRRIPTSDEQYV. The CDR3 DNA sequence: TGTGCCAGCACCGACCGACGGATTCCAACCAGCGACGAGCAGTACGTC.

The CDR3 DNA is TGTGCCAGCAGCCCCTATACGAGGCACCAAGAGACCCAGTACTTC. Protein: CASSPYTRHQETQYF. The rearrangement links TRBV6-6 to TRBJ2-5, with unresolved D. V lost 6 bases and J lost 0, with 14 bases in between. The CDR3 has 15 amino acids. In germline, CDR1 is MNHNY, CDR2 SVGAGI (reference sequence).

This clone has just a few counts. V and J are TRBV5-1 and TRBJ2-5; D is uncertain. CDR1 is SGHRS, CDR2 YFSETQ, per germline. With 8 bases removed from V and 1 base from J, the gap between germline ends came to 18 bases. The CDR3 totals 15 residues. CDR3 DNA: TGCGCCAGTCGACCCCAGTCCCAGGTCCAAGAGACCCAGTACTTC. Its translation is CASRPQSQVQETQYF.

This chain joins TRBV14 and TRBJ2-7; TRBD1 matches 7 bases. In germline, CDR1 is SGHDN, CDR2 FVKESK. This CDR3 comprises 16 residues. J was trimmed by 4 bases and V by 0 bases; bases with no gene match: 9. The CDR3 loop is CASSQDRWQGVYEQYF. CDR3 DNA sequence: TGTGCCAGCAGCCAAGATAGGTGGCAGGGGGTATACGAGCAGTACTTC. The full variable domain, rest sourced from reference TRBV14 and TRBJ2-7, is EAGVTQFPSHSVIEKGQTVTLRCDPISGHDNLYWYRRVMGKEIKFLLHFVKESKQDESGMPNNRFLAERTGGTYSTLKVQPAELEDSGVYFCASSQDRWQGVYEQYFGPGTRLTVT.

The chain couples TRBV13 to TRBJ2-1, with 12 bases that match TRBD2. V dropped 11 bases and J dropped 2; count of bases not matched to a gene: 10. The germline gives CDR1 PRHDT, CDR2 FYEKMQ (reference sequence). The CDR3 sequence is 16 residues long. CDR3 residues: CAGRTSGETTYNEQFF. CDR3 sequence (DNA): TGTGCCGGCCGGACTAGCGGGGAAACAACCTACAATGAGCAGTTCTTC. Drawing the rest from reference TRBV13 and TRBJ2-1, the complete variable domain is AAGVIQSPRHLIKEKRETATLKCYPIPRHDTVYWYQQGPGQDPQFLISFYEKMQSDKGSIPDRFSAQQFSDYHSELNMSSLELGDSALYFCAGRTSGETTYNEQFFGPGTRLTVL.

In nucleotides, the CDR3 is TGTGCCAGCAGTCTTTTCCAGGGTACCAAAAACATTCAGTACTTC. It translates to CASSLFQGTKNIQYF. This chain connects TRBV28 to TRBJ2-4; possible D gene TRBD1, 5 bases. Germline V gives CDR1 MDHEN, CDR2 SYDVKM. The CDR3 runs 15 residues. V lost 5 bases to trimming and J lost 2 bases, with 13 bases between them.

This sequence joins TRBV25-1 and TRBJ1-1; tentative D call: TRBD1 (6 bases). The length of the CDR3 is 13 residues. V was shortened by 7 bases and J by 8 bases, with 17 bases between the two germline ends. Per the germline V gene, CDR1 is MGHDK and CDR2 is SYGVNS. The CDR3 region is CASKGGQAGEAFF. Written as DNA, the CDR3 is TGTGCCAGCAAAGGGGGACAAGCCGGGGAAGCTTTCTTT.

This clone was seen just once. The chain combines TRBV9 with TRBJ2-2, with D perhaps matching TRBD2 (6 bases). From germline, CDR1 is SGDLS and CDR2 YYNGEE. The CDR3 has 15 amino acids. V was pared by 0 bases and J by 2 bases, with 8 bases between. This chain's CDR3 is CASSVGDSNTGELFF. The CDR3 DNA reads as TGTGCCAGCAGCGTAGGGGACTCAAACACCGGGGAGCTGTTTTTT.

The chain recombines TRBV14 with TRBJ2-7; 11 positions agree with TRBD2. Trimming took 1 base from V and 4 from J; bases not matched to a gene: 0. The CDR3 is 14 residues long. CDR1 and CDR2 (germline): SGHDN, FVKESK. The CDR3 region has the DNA TGTGCCAGCAGCCAAGGACTAGCGGGGTACGAGCAGTACTTC. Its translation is CASSQGLAGYEQYF.